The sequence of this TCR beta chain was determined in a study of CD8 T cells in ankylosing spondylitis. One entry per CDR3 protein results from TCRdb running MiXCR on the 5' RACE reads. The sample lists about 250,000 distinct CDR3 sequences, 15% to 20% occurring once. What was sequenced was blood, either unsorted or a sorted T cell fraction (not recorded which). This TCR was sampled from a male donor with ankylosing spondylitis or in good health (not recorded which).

The DNA for the CDR3 is TGTGCCAGCAGACAGGGTGAAGGGTCCTACAATGAGCAGTTCTTC. It translates to CASRQGEGSYNEQFF. The genes are TRBV2 and TRBJ2-1, with D possibly matching TRBD1 (6 bases). Germline CDR1 is SNHLY and CDR2 is FYNNEI. V dropped 6 bases and J dropped 1 base, with 13 bases sitting between them. The CDR3 totals 15 residues.